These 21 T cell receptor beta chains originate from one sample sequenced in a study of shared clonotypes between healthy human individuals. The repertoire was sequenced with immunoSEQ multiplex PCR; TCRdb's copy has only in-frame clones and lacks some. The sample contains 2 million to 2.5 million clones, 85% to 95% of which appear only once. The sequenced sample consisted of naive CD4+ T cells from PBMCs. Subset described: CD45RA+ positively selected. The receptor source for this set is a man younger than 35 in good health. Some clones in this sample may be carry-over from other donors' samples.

CDR3 nucleotide sequence: TGTGCCTCAAGACGCGGGACAGGGTTAAGTGGCTACACCTTC. Its translation: CASRRGTGLSGYTF. The chain has TRBV30 and TRBJ1-2; 9 bases fit TRBD1. After removal of 7 bases from V and 7 bases from J, the junction contained 13 bases not matched to a gene. CDR1 is GTSNPN, CDR2 SVGIG, per germline (reference sequence). The CDR3 extends over 14 amino acids.

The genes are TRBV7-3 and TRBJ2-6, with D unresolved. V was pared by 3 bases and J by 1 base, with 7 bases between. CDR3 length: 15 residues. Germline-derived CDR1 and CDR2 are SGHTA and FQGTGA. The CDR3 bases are TGTGCCAGCAGCTTTGGCGTATCTGGGGCCAACGTCCTGACTTTC. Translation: CASSFGVSGANVLTF.

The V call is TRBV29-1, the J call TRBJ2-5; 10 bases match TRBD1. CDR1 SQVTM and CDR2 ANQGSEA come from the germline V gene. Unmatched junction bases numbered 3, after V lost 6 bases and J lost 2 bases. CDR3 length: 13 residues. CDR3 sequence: CSVGTGVQETQYF. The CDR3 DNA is TGCAGCGTGGGGACAGGGGTTCAAGAGACCCAGTACTTC. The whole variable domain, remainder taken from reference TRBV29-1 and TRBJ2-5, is SAVISQKPSRDICQRGTSLTIQCQVDSQVTMMFWYRQQPGQSLTLIATANQGSEATYESGFVIDKFPISRPNLTFSTLTVSNMSPEDSSIYLCSVGTGVQETQYFGPGTRLLVL.

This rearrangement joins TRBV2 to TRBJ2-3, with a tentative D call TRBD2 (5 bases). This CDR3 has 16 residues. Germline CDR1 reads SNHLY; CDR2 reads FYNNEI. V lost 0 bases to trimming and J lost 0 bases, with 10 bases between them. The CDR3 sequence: CASSEAAPGSTDTQYF. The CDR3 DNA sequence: TGTGCCAGCAGTGAAGCCGCTCCGGGGAGCACAGATACGCAGTATTTT. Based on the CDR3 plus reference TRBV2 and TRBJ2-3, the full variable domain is EPEVTQTPSHQVTQMGQEVILRCVPISNHLYFYWYRQILGQKVEFLVSFYNNEISEKSEIFDDQFSVERPDGSNFTLKIRSTKLEDSAMYFCASSEAAPGSTDTQYFGPGTRLTVL.

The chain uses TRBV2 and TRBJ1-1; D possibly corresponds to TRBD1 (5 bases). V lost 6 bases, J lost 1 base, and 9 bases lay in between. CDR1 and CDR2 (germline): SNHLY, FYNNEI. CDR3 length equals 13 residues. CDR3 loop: CASRGERNTEAFF. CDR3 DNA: TGTGCCAGCAGGGGGGAGAGGAACACTGAAGCTTTCTTT.

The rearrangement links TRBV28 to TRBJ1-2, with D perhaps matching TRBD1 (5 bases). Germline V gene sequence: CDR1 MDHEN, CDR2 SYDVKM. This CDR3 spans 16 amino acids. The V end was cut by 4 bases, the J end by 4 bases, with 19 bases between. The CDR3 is CASSWGTLEEAYGYTF. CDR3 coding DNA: TGTGCCAGCAGTTGGGGGACTCTGGAGGAGGCCTATGGCTACACCTTC.

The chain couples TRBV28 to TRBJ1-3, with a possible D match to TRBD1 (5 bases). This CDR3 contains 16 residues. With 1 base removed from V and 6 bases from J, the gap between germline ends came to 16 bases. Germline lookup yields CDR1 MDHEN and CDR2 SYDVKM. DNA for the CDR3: TGTGCCAGCAGTTTATTCCCTCAGGGTTACGAAAACACCATATATTTT. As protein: CASSLFPQGYENTIYF.

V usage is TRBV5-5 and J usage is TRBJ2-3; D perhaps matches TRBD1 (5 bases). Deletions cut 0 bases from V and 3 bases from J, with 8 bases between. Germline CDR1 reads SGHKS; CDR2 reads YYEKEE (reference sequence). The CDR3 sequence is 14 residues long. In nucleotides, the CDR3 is TGTGCCAGCAGCTTGGCCAGGGCGACAGATACGCAGTATTTT. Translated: CASSLARATDTQYF.

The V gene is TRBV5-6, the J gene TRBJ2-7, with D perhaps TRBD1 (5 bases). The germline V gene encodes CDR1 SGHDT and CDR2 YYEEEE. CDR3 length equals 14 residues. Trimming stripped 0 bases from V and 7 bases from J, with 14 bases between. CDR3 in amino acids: CASSLARTGGEQYF. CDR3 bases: TGTGCCAGCAGCTTGGCCCGCACAGGTGGGGAGCAGTACTTC. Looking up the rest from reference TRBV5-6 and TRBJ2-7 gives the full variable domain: DAGVTQSPTHLIKTRGQQVTLRCSPKSGHDTVSWYQQALGQGPQFIFQYYEEEERQRGNFPDRFSGHQFPNYSSELNVNALLLGDSALYLCASSLARTGGEQYFGPGTRLTVT.

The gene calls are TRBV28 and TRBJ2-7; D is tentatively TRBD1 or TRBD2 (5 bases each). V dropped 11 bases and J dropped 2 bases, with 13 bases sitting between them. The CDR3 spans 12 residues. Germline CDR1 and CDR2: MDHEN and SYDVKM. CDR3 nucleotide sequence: TGTGCCTCGGAGGCAGGGACCTACGAGCAGTACTTC. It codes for CASEAGTYEQYF.

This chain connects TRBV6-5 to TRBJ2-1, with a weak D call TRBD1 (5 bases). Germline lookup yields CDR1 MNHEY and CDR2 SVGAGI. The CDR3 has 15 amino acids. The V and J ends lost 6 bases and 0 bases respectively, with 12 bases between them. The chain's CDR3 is CASRPTGSSYNEQFF. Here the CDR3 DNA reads TGTGCCAGCAGGCCTACAGGTAGCTCCTACAATGAGCAGTTCTTC.

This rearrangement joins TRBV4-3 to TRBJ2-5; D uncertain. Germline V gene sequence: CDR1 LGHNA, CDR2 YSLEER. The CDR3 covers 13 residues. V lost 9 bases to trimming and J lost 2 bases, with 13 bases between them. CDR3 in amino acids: CASSFGVQETQYF. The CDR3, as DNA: TGCGCCAGTTCCTTCGGAGTTCAAGAGACCCAGTACTTC.

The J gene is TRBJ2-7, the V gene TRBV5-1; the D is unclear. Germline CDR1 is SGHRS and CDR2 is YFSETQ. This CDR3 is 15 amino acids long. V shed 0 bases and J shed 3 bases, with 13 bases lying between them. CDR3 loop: CASSLGRHEIYEQYF. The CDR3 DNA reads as TGCGCCAGCAGCTTGGGAAGACACGAGATCTACGAGCAGTACTTC.

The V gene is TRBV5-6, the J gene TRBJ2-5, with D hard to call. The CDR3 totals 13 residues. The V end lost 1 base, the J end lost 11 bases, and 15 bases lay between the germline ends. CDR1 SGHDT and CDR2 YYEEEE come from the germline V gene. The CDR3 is CASSLSLYKEQYF. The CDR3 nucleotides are TGTGCCAGCAGCTTGTCCCTCTACAAGGAGCAGTACTTC.

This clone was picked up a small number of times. The CDR3 bases are TGTGCCAGCAGTCCCGACAGGGTGAACACTGAAGCTTTCTTT. Translated: CASSPDRVNTEAFF. This rearrangement joins TRBV2 to TRBJ1-1; 7 nucleotides align to TRBD1. The V and J ends lost 5 bases and 0 bases, in that order; junction bases with no gene match: 3. Germline CDR1 SNHLY, CDR2 FYNNEI. This CDR3 comprises 14 residues.

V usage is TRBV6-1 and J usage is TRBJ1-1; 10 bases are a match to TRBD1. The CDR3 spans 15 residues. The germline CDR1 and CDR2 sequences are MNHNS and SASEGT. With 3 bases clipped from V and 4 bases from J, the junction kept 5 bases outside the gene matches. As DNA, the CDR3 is TGTGCCAGCAGTGATCGTCGGACAGGGGGCACTGAAGCTTTCTTT. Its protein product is CASSDRRTGGTEAFF.

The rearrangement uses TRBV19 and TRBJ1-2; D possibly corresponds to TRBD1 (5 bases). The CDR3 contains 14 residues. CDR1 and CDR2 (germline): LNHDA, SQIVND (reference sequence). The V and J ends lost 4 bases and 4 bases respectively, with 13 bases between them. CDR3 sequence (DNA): TGTGCCAGTAGTAACCAGGGAAGGGGCTATGGCTACACCTTC. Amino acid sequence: CASSNQGRGYGYTF. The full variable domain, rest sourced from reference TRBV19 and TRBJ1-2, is DGGITQSPKYLFRKEGQNVTLSCEQNLNHDAMYWYRQDPGQGLRLIYYSQIVNDFQKGDIAEGYSVSREKKESFPLTVTSAQKNPTAFYLCASSNQGRGYGYTFGSGTRLTVV.

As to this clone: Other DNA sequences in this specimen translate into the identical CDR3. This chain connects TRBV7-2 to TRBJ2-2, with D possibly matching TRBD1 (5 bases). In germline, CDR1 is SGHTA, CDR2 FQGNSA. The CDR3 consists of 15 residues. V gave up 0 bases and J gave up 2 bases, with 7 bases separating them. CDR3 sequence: CASSLAGPNTGELFF. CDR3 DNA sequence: TGTGCCAGCAGCTTAGCGGGGCCAAACACCGGGGAGCTGTTTTTT.

Here the CDR3 DNA reads TGTGCCAGCAGCCGTGGGGGATTAGGGAATGAGCAGTTCTTC. It translates to CASSRGGLGNEQFF. The rearrangement links TRBV14 to TRBJ2-1, with D perhaps matching TRBD1 or TRBD2 (5 bases each). The germline V gene has CDR1 SGHDN and CDR2 FVKESK. V lost 4 bases, J lost 7 bases, and 14 bases lay in between. The CDR3 runs 14 residues. Looking up the rest from reference TRBV14 and TRBJ2-1 gives the full variable domain: EAGVTQFPSHSVIEKGQTVTLRCDPISGHDNLYWYRRVMGKEIKFLLHFVKESKQDESGMPNNRFLAERTGGTYSTLKVQPAELEDSGVYFCASSRGGLGNEQFFGPGTRLTVL.

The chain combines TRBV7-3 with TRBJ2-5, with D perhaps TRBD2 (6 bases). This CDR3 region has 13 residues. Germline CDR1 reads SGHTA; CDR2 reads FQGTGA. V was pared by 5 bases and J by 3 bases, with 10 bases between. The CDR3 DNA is TGTGCCAGCAGCGCGACTAGAGAAGAGACCCAGTACTTC. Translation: CASSATREETQYF. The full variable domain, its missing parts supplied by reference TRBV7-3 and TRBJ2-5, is GAGVSQTPSNKVTEKGKYVELRCDPISGHTALYWYRQSLGQGPEFLIYFQGTGAADDSGLPNDRFFAVRPEGSVSTLKIQRTERGDSAVYLCASSATREETQYFGPGTRLLVL.

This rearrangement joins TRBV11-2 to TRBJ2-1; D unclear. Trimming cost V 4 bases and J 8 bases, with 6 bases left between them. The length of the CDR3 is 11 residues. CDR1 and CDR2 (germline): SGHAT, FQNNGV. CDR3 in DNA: TGTGCCAGCAGCTCCATTTATGAGCAGTTCTTC. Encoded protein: CASSSIYEQFF.